Listed below are T cell receptor beta chains from one sample, sequenced in a study of technical replicates of blood from several donors. The protocol was immunoSEQ multiplex PCR, while the TCRdb copy is restricted to in-frame clones and leaves out a portion. The sample carries 70,000 to 95,000 clones, over 90% recorded once. Sequences were obtained from T cells isolated from PBMCs. The receptors come from a human donor in good health. The CDR3 runs from the conserved cysteine through the conserved F or W.

>TRBV7-6
CASSGDRGTVNEQFF
>TRBV29-1
CSVRQGNTEAFF
>TRBV27
CASRQGFQETQYF
>TRBV6-5
CASSRGNSPLHF
>TRBV10-3
CAISESPFVGEFSGNTIYF
>TRBV9
CASRRQENYEQYF
>TRBV5-6
CASSFLAGNTDTQYF
>TRBV10-3
CAISERGTLLFDPDPGANVLTF
>TRBV7-9
CASSTGLRAGGYEQYF
>TRBV5-6
CASTLGQGAFLAFF
>TRBV2
CASSEGTGGLYEQYF
>TRBV2
CAAGSYEQYF
>TRBV27
CAITVYVTSGTAYEQYF
>TRBV5-1
CASKGGLSTGELFF
>TRBV28
CASRSGLAGFSRSYEQYF
>TRBV19
CASSGKGAYEQYF
>TRBV5-6
CASSLGQVIPYF
>TRBV19
CASRTEGREQFF
>TRBV7-9
CASSSGQGGLETQYF
>TRBV28
CASSSTALNQPQHF
>TRBV5-1
CASSPRRATDTQYF
>TRBV5-1
CASSLSSGSSYEQYF
>TRBV29-1
CSVIKGGVLTEAFF
>TRBV18
CASSPTQWTSESHEQYF
>TRBV18
CASSPPGRGSYEQYF
>TRBV5-1
CASSLSGGRSYEQYF
>TRBV11-1
CASSLGGNWNTEAFF
>TRBV6-5
CASTAGYGIQYF
>TRBV27
CASSLGRQETQYF
>TRBV2
CASSEFRTGDYYGYTF
>TRBV27
CASSIYHISGTMDGYTF
>TRBV14
CASSQDMAPSEQYF
>TRBV6-5
CASSDDRDNEFF
>TRBV5-1
CASSLVPSYEQYF
>TRBV7-7
CASSLGLAGGQETQYF
>TRBV5-1
CASSSGETSGSTYEQYF
>TRBV10-3
CAAGRDFNQPQHF
>TRBV30
CAWSAVQGRQPQHF
>TRBV6-6
CASSYNSPSNQPQHF
>TRBV5-4
CASSLEVAGGAETQYF
>TRBV19
CASVGREGVTGELFF
>TRBV6-1
CASSEAPQAGRHEQYF
>TRBV4-1
CASSQVPLGSGSTDTQYF
>TRBV5-4
CASRLQGGNEQFF
>TRBV9
CASSVGPGGGEQFF
>TRBV5-4
CASTQPGIYGYTF
>TRBV7-7
CAVVVGQGNFYSYEQYF
>TRBV11-3
CASSWATAGELFF
>TRBV2
CASNLRTGAADTQYF
>TRBV2
CASSELAGGREQFF
>TRBV27
CASSVISGRAGTQYF